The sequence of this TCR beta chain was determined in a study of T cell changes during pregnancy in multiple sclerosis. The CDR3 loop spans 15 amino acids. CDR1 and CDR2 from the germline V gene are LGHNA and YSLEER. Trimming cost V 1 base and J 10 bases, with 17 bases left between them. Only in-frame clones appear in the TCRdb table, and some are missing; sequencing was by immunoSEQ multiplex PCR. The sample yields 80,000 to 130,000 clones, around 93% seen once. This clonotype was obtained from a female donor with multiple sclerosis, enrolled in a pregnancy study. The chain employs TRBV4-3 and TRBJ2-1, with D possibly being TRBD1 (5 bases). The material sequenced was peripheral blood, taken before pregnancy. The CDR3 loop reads CASSQVLGEGREQFF. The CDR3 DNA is TGCGCCAGCAGCCAAGTCCTAGGGGAAGGGCGGGAGCAGTTCTTC.